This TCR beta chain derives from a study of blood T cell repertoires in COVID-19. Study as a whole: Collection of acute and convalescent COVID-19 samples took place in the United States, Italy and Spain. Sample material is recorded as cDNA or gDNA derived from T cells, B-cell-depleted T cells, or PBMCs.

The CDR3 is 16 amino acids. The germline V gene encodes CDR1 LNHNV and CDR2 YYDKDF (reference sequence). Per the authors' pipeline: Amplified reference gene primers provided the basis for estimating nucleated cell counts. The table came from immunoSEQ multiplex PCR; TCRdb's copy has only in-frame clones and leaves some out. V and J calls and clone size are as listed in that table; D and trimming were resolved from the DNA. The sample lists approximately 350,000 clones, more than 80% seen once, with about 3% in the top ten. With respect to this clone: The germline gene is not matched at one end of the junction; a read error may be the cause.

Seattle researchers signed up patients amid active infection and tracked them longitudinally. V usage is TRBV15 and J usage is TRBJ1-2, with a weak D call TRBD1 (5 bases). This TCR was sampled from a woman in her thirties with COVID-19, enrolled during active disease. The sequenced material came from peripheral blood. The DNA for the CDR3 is TGTGCCATCAGCAGAGATGGAGGGGCTAAGAGCTATGGCTACACCTTC. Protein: CAISRDGGAKSYGYTF.